This T cell receptor beta chain was captured by sequencing in a study of human T cells and chemical hapten exposure. Many counts were recorded for this clonotype. TCRdb reprocessed the RACE reads with MiXCR, giving one entry per CDR3 protein. The sample lists approximately 400,000 distinct CDR3 sequences, nearly 5% occurring once. The time point was: patch test 1, 2 weeks after DPC sensitization. Documented treatment: therapeutic diphenylcyclopropenone sensitization with weekly scalp DPC. Venepuncture was done earlier than the placement of each patch test. The receptor was isolated from a woman aged 50 to 65 with alopecia areata. Some clones in this sample may be carry-over from other donors' samples. This specimen consisted of whole blood, obtained in connection with sensitization to the hapten diphenylcyclopropenone (DPC).

The CDR3 DNA reads TGTGCCAGCAGTTCGCCCCTCGGGCTAGCGGGTTCAGATACGCAGTATTTT. Encoded protein: CASSSPLGLAGSDTQYF. This chain joins TRBV12-3 or TRBV12-4 and TRBJ2-3, with TRBD2 matching 8 bases. Trimming at V came to 4 bases and at J to 4 bases, leaving 13 bases not matched to a gene. This CDR3 is built from 17 residues.